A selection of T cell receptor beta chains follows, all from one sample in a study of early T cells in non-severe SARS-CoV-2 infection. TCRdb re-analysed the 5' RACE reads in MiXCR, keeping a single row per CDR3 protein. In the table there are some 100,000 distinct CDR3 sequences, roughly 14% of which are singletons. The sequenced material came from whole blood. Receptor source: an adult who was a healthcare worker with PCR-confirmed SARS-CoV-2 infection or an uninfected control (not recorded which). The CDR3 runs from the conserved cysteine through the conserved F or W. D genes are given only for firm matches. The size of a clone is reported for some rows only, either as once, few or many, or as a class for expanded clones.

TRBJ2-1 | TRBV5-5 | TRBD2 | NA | CASSPGGGLVDEQFF | TGTGCCAGCAGCCCGGGGGGAGGCCTAGTCGATGAGCAGTTCTTC
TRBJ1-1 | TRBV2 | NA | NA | CASYDSGIDTEAFF | TGTGCCAGCTATGACTCGGGAATAGACACTGAAGCTTTCTTT
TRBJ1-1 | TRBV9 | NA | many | CASSPDGGLSEAFF | TGTGCCAGCAGCCCTGACGGGGGGCTATCTGAAGCTTTCTTT
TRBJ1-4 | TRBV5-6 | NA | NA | CASSLAGGATNEKLFF | TGTGCCAGCAGCTTGGCCGGAGGCGCAACTAATGAAAAACTGTTTTTT
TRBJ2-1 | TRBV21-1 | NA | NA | CASSKSEDRGLPYNEQFF | TGTGCCAGCAGCAAAAGTGAGGATCGGGGCCTCCCCTACAATGAGCAGTTCTTC
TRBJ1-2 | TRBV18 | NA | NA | CASSPVGGHGTNYGYTF | TGTGCCAGCTCCCCTGTTGGGGGCCACGGGACTAACTATGGCTACACCTTC
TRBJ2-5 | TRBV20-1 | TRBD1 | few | CSARGTGSARETQYF | TGCAGTGCTAGGGGGACAGGGTCCGCGCGAGAGACCCAGTACTTC
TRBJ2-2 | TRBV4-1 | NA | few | CASRDPGIRANTGELFF | TGCGCCAGCAGAGACCCGGGAATACGGGCGAACACCGGGGAGCTGTTTTTT
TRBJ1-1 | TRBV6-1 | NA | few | CASSAAGVGTEAFF | TGTGCCAGCAGCGCAGCTGGGGTCGGCACTGAAGCTTTCTTT
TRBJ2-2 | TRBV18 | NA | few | CASSPQNRGNTGELFF | TGTGCCAGCTCACCACAAAATCGGGGGAACACCGGGGAGCTGTTTTTT
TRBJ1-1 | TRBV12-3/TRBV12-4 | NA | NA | CAILTAGQITEAFF | TGTGCCATCCTGACGGCCGGACAGATCACTGAAGCTTTCTTT
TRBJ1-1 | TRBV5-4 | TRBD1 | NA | CASSLFRDSHTEAFF | TGTGCCAGCAGCTTGTTCCGGGACAGCCACACTGAAGCTTTCTTT
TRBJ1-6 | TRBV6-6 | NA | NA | CASGRGSNSPLHF | TGTGCCAGCGGACGGGGTAGCAATTCACCCCTCCACTTT
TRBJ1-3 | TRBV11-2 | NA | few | CASSFSGPRGNTIYF | TGTGCCAGCAGCTTCTCAGGCCCCCGGGGAAACACCATATATTTT
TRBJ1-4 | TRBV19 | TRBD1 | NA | CASEDRGRSEKLFF | TGTGCCAGTGAGGACAGGGGGCGGAGTGAAAAACTGTTTTTT
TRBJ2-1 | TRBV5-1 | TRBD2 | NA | CASSLTPGLVANEQFF | TGCGCCAGCAGCTTAACCCCGGGACTAGTTGCGAATGAGCAGTTCTTC
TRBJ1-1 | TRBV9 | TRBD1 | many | CASSVGRGLLNTEAFF | TGTGCCAGCAGCGTAGGCAGGGGGCTACTGAACACTGAAGCTTTCTTT
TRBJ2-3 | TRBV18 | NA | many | CASSPPSGSTDTQYF | TGTGCCAGCTCACCACCTTCAGGATCCACAGATACGCAGTATTTT
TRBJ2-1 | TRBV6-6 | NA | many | CASSLAENYYNEQFF | TGTGCCAGCAGTTTGGCAGAGAATTACTACAATGAGCAGTTCTTC
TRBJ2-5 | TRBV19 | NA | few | CASSILPGTSQETQYF | TGTGCCAGTAGTATCCTCCCAGGGACAAGCCAAGAGACCCAGTACTTC
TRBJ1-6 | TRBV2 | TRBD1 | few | CASRGQLNSPLHF | TGTGCCAGCAGGGGACAGCTAAATTCACCCCTCCACTTT
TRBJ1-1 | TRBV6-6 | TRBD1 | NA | CASSLTGSAEAFF | TGTGCCAGCAGTTTGACAGGGTCCGCTGAAGCTTTCTTT
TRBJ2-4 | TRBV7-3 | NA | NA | CASSLGWGDIQYF | TGTGCCAGCAGCTTAGGATGGGGGGACATTCAGTACTTC
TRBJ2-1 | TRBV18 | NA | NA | CASSPGAGNEQFF | TGTGCCAGCTCACCGGGGGCCGGGAATGAGCAGTTCTTC
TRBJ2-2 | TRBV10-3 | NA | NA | CAISESWPENTGELFF | TGTGCCATCAGTGAGTCTTGGCCAGAGAACACCGGGGAGCTGTTTTTT
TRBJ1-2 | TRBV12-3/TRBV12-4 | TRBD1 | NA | CASSSPTGGKGYTF | TGTGCCAGCAGTTCCCCGACAGGGGGCAAGGGCTACACCTTC
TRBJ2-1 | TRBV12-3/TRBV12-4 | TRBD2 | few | CASSPSGFGDEQFF | TGTGCCAGCAGTCCTAGCGGGTTCGGGGATGAGCAGTTCTTC
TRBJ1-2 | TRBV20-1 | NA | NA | CSARMGGTGYGYTF | TGCAGTGCTAGGATGGGGGGGACTGGCTATGGCTACACCTTC
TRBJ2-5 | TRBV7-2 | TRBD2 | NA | CASSLASGGSEETQYF | TGTGCCAGCAGCTTGGCGAGCGGGGGGTCGGAAGAGACCCAGTACTTC
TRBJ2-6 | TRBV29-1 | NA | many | CSVEAGEVSGANVLTF | TGCAGCGTTGAGGCAGGGGAGGTCTCTGGGGCCAACGTCCTGACTTTC
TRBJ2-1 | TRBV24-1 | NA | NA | CATSGGESDGPNYNEQFF | TGTGCCACCAGTGGAGGTGAGTCGGACGGGCCCAACTACAATGAGCAGTTCTTC
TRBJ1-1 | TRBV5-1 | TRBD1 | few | CASSGTGGAPPSFF | TGCGCCAGCAGCGGAACAGGGGGCGCACCCCCGTCTTTCTTT
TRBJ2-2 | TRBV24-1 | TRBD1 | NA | CATSDFPGQGLPGELFF | TGTGCCACCAGTGATTTCCCGGGACAGGGCTTGCCCGGGGAGCTGTTTTTT
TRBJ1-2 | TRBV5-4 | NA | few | CASTKTNYGYTF | TGTGCCAGCACTAAAACGAACTATGGCTACACCTTC
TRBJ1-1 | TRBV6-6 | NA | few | CASSYRLNTEAFF | TGTGCCAGCAGTTACCGGTTGAACACTGAAGCTTTCTTT
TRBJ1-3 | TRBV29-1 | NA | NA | CSVRGGRLGNTIYF | TGCAGCGTTCGCGGGGGCCGGCTAGGAAACACCATATATTTT
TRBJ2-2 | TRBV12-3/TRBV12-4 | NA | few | CASSLGVTGELFF | TGTGCCAGCAGTTTGGGGGTCACCGGGGAGCTGTTTTTT
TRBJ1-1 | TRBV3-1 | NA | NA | CASSRNRDEAFF | TGTGCCAGCAGCCGAAACAGGGATGAAGCTTTCTTT
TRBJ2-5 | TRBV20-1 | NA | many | CSAYMAGTGVKTQYF | TGCAGTGCTTACATGGCCGGGACGGGGGTAAAGACCCAGTACTTC
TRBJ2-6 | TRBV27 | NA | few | CASSKPGFGAGANVLTF | TGTGCCAGCAGTAAGCCCGGGTTCGGGGCTGGAGCCAACGTCCTGACTTTC
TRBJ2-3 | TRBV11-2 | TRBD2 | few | CASRNPSGGAPDTQYF | TGTGCCAGCAGGAATCCTAGCGGGGGGGCTCCCGATACGCAGTATTTT
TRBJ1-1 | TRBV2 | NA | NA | CASSVRELTEAFF | TGTGCCAGCAGTGTTAGGGAGTTGACAGAAGCTTTCTTT
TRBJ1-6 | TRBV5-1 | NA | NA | CASSLATAGAENSPLHF | TGCGCCAGCAGCTTGGCCACGGCAGGGGCAGAAAATTCACCCCTCCACTTT
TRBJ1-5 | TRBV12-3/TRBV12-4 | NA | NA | CASRSGRSNQPQHF | TGTGCCAGCAGATCCGGACGGAGCAATCAGCCCCAGCATTTT
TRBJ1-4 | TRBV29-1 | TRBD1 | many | CSVKQGTRNEKLFF | TGCAGCGTTAAACAGGGGACAAGGAATGAAAAACTGTTTTTT
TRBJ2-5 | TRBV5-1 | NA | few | CASSLAAQIQETQYF | TGCGCCAGCAGCTTGGCCGCACAAATCCAAGAGACCCAGTACTTC
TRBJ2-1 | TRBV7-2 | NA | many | CASSPTGNEQFF | TGTGCCAGCAGCCCCACCGGAAATGAGCAGTTCTTC
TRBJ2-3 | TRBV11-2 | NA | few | CASSRPGLGDTQYF | TGTGCCAGCAGCCGGCCGGGGCTTGGAGATACGCAGTATTTT
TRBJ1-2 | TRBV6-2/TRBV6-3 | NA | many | CATRDISYGYTF | TGTGCCACCCGGGACATCAGCTATGGCTACACCTTC
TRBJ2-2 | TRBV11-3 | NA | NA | CASSLLGQNTGELFF | TGTGCCAGCAGCTTATTGGGACAGAACACCGGGGAGCTGTTTTTT
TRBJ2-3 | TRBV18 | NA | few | CASSPDRGLGDTQYF | TGTGCCAGCTCACCTGACAGGGGACTAGGAGATACGCAGTATTTT
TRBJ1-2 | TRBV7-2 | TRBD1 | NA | CASSPRGQYGYTF | TGTGCCAGCAGCCCAAGGGGGCAGTATGGCTACACCTTC
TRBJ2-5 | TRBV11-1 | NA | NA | CASSLESKGVGETQYF | TGTGCCAGCAGCTTAGAAAGTAAGGGTGTGGGAGAGACCCAGTACTTC
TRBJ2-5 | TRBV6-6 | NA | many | CASSYGGQETQYF | TGTGCCAGCAGTTACGGGGGACAAGAGACCCAGTACTTC
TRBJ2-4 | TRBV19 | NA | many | CATQGQRDGLAKNIQYF | TGTGCCACCCAGGGCCAGAGGGACGGACTAGCCAAAAACATTCAGTACTTC
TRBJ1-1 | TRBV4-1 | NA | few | CASSQVGTVEAFF | TGCGCCAGCAGCCAAGTAGGGACCGTCGAAGCTTTCTTT
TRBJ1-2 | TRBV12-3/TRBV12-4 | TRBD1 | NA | CASSLQGAGGYTF | TGTGCCAGCAGTTTACAGGGGGCCGGTGGCTACACCTTC
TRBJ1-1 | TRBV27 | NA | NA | CASSPTSGSWENTEAFF | TGTGCCAGCAGTCCCACGTCGGGTTCTTGGGAGAACACTGAAGCTTTCTTT
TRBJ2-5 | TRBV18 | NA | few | CASSPPGETQYF | TGTGCCAGCTCACCACCGGGGGAGACCCAGTACTTC
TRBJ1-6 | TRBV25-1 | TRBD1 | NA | CASSKTTGGGNSPLHF | TGTGCCAGCAGTAAAACGACAGGGGGTGGTAATTCACCCCTCCACTTT